Sequencing of this T cell receptor (beta chain) was carried out in a study of OX40 agonist ivuxolimab in advanced cancers. About the study: While on treatment, patients had intravenous ivuxolimab at 0.01 to 10 mg/kg every 2 weeks.

Assay: immunoSEQ multiplex PCR; the TCRdb copy retains only in-frame clones and omits some. This table holds tens of thousands of clones, 65% to 90% found once. The sequence was collected from an adult with an advanced solid tumor such as melanoma, head and neck, liver or kidney cancer. Source: CD4+ or CD8+ T cells sorted from blood, taken in a trial of the OX40 agonist ivuxolimab.

This chain's CDR3 is CASSLLAGGPSIFNEQFF. The CDR3 bases are TGTGCCAGCAGTTTATTGGCGGGAGGGCCTAGTATATTCAATGAGCAGTTCTTC. The rearrangement links TRBV27 to TRBJ2-1; 9 bases map to TRBD2. The CDR3 extends over 18 amino acids. The J segment lost 6 bases and the V segment lost 1 base, leaving 13 bases of the junction unmatched. In germline, CDR1 is MNHEY, CDR2 SMNVEV (reference sequence).